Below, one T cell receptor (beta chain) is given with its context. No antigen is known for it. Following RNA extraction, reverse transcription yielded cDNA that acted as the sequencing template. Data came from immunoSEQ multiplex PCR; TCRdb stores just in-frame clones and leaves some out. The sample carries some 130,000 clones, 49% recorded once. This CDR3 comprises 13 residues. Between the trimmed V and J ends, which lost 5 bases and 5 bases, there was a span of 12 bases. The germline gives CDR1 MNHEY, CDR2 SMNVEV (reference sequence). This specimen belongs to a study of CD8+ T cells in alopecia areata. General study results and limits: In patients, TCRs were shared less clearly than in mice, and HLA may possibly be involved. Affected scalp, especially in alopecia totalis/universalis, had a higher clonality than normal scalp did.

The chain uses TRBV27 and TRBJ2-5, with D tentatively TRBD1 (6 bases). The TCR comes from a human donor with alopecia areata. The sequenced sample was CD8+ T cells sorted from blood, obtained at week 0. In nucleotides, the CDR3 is TGTGCCAGCAGTGGGTCAGGGGTGGAGACCCAGTACTTC. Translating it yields CASSGSGVETQYF.